This TCR beta chain emerged from a study of shared clonotypes between healthy human individuals. CD45RO-negative CD8 cells positively selected for CCR7 made up the naive population, which excluded terminally differentiated effector memory CD45RA+ cells. V was pared by 6 bases and J by 5 bases, with 13 bases between. There are 13 residues in the CDR3. Germline CDR1 reads MNHNY; CDR2 reads SVGAGI (reference sequence). Some clones are missing from TCRdb's copy, which holds only in-frame ones; the method was immunoSEQ multiplex PCR. Of 550,000 to 600,000 clones listed, roughly 98% are singletons. On this clone itself: The target antigen is unknown.

Study-wide points: Sequencing of the sorted subsets was shown by rarefaction to be incomplete despite large depth.

The chain has TRBV6-6 and TRBJ1-2, with TRBD1 as a possible D gene (5 bases). This TCR was sampled from a man aged 25-40 years in good health. The sequenced material came from naive CD8+ T cells sorted from blood. The CDR3 DNA reads as TGTGCCAGCAGCACCGGGACCGAATATGGCTACACCTTC. It yields the protein CASSTGTEYGYTF.